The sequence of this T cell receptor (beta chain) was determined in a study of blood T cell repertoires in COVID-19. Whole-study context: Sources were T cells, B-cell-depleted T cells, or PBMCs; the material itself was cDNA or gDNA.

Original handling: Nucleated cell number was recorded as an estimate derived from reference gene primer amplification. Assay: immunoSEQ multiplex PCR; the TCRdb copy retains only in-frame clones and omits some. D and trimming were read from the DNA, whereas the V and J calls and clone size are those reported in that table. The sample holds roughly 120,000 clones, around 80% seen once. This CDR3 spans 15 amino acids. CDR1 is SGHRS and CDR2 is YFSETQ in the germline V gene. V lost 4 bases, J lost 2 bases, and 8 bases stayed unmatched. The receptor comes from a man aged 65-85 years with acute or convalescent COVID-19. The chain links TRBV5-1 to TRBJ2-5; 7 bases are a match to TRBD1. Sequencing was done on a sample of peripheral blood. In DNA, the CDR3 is TGCGCCAGCAGCCTCAGACCACAGGGGCAAGAGACCCAGTACTTC. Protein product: CASSLRPQGQETQYF.